This T cell receptor beta chain was recovered during a study of blood T cell repertoires in COVID-19 (TCRdb year 2020). Regarding the research as a whole: Collaborator samples came from the United States, Italy and Spain and covered acute and convalescent phases of COVID-19. The material from the prospective study consisted of cDNA or gDNA derived from T cells, B-cell-depleted T cells, or PBMCs. Subjects who had been exposed to COVID-19, were actively infected with it, or had recovered from it provided the deeply sampled blood TCRbeta repertoires that made up the dataset. The repertoires were made available in a free public database intended to serve as a resource for research on the immune response to SARS-CoV-2. The samples were drawn from two sources: the first 160 participants of the ongoing ImmuneRACE study, and 1,200 or so subjects contributed by 6 global collaborators. Sample metadata almost always included a de-identified subject ID, COVID-19 status, age in years and sex. Where HLA class I and class II types were available, the types were taken from metadata supplied by the sample provider, not from assay-based typing. Beyond this particular receptor, the publication reports: The quantity of clinical and demographic metadata differed by source and by participant and was supplied without curation.

Concerning this clone: Its antigen remains unidentified. No much larger clone is present one base from it, and per-base qualities are unavailable.

The immunoSEQ Assay, a bias-controlled multiplex PCR, was used to amplify TCRbeta CDR3 regions from genomic DNA. The authors' pipeline ran thus. Nucleated cell counts per sample were estimated from amplification of reference gene primers within the assay. Sequence reads were collapsed and filtered to measure the absolute abundance of every unique TCRbeta CDR3 rearrangement. For each sample, productive Simpson clonality was calculated as the square root of Simpson's diversity index over productive rearrangements. TCRdb provides this immuneACCESS table in a form limited to in-frame rearrangements. Some clones are lacking; in checked studies, under half of them reflect an unresolved V gene, and why the rest are absent is not known. Clonal size and the V and J genes are those of that table, whereas D and trimming came from the DNA. Within this sample are roughly 50,000 clones, with about 90% of them counted one time only. The ten largest clones take up over 6.5% of the sample.

Whole blood was collected in K2EDTA tubes by collaborating institutions according to the institutions' own protocols. For TCRbeta analysis, collaborators shipped samples as frozen whole blood, isolated PBMCs, or DNA extracted from either of those sample types. This TCR was recovered from a woman between 55 and 75 years old with active or convalescent COVID-19. Sequenced sample: peripheral blood.

CDR3 sequence: CASSLGFGMSGRVYEQYF. The nucleotide sequence is TGTGCCAGCAGTTTAGGGTTTGGGATGAGCGGGAGAGTCTACGAGCAGTACTTC. Recombination linked TRBV28 to TRBJ2-7, with TRBD2 identical over 8 junction bases. From V the trimming removes 2 bases and from J it removes 3 bases, while the gene matches leave 15 bases of the junction unaccounted for. The germline V gene supplies CDR1 MDHEN and CDR2 SYDVKM. The CDR3 measures 18 amino acids from cysteine to phenylalanine. Here the CDR3 DNA is all that survives: 54 bases in frame from base 1.